The clone carrying this TCR beta chain has just a few counts. TCRdb reprocessed the PCR reads with MiXCR, giving one entry per CDR3 protein. The sample shows roughly 100,000 distinct CDR3 sequences, 51% of them seen only once. The germline gives CDR1 SNHLY, CDR2 FYNNEI. V lost 3 bases to trimming and J lost 1 base; unmatched junction nucleotides: 3. This CDR3 is 16 amino acids long. This entry is derived from a study of CDR3 diversity in severe acne. The chain employs TRBV2 and TRBJ1-3, with TRBD1 matching 10 bases. The origin of this receptor is a male donor with acne. Specimen: blood. For the CDR3, the DNA is TGTGCCAGCAGTGATGACAGGGGGCTTTCTGGAAACACCATATATTTT. It is translated as CASSDDRGLSGNTIYF.